This T cell receptor beta chain was captured by sequencing in a study of identical twins. Study-wide points: With monozygotic twins, out-of-frame TCR alpha sharing exceeded what models estimated.

One entry per CDR3 protein results from TCRdb running MiXCR on the 5' RACE reads. This table has under 300,000 distinct CDR3 sequences, 6.5% appearing once. This clonotype was detected ten times or more. Antigen specificity is unknown. CDR3 length: 14 residues. J was trimmed by 12 bases and V by 6 bases; bases with no gene match: 10. These data also formed part of another study, on T cells expressing NK-cell markers.

The sequence was collected from a woman between 18 and 29 years old in good health. Sequenced: CD8+ T cells sorted from blood. This sequence joins TRBV12-3 or TRBV12-4 and TRBJ2-1; 11 bases agree with TRBD1. The DNA of the CDR3 is TGTGCCAGCAGGCCGGGACAGGGGGATAAGGGGCAGTTCTTC. It yields the protein CASRPGQGDKGQFF.